This T cell receptor (beta chain) comes out of a study of cytomegalovirus exposure and HLA in healthy donors. The V gene end was trimmed by 6 bases and the J gene end by 4 bases; junction bases not matched to a gene: 7. Germline CDR1 is MNHNS and CDR2 is SASEGT. There are 15 residues in the CDR3. 60 Vbeta and 13 Jbeta primers were used in PCR. The data were produced by immunoSEQ multiplex PCR, yet TCRdb's version contains in-frame clones alone and is incomplete. The sample holds around 170,000 clones, approximately 84% seen once. On this clone: Its antigen is unidentified.

Broader study findings: With DRB1 most and HLA-C fewest, TCR association rates differed between HLA loci in a later analysis. In a later analysis, a missense DCLRE1C variant was linked to TCR beta V- and J-gene trimming.

V usage is TRBV6-1 and J usage is TRBJ1-2; TRBD1 agrees at 11 bases. The receptor's source is a woman aged 45-59 years in good health and CMV-seropositive. Sequenced input: PBMCs. Here the CDR3 reads CASRIRTGGIYGYTF. CDR3 in DNA: TGTGCCAGCAGAATCAGGACAGGGGGCATCTATGGCTACACCTTC.